These 17 T cell receptor beta chains were sequenced from one sample in a study of cytomegalovirus exposure and HLA in healthy donors. Researchers ran the PCR with 60 Vbeta and 13 Jbeta primers. Sequencing was performed with immunoSEQ multiplex PCR; in TCRdb, only in-frame clones are kept and a portion is missing. Seen here are some 150,000 clones, roughly 9.4% observed once, and the top ten hold 1.8%. The source material was PBMCs. All receptors come from a male donor in good health and CMV-seronegative.

The chain is built from TRBV7-8 and TRBJ1-4; TRBD1 matches at 9 bases. The CDR3 runs 18 residues. With 7 bases clipped from V and 0 bases from J, the junction kept 12 bases outside the gene matches. CDR1 SGHVS and CDR2 FQNEAQ come from the germline V gene. The CDR3 region is CASTTGTGYKATNEKLFF. The CDR3, as DNA: TGTGCCAGCACCACCGGGACAGGGTATAAGGCAACTAATGAAAAACTGTTTTTT.

The rearrangement links TRBV7-8 to TRBJ2-5; D perhaps matches TRBD1 (5 bases). The end of the DNA is better explained by TRBJ2-7, so the J call may be wrong. This CDR3 is 12 amino acids long. Germline V gene sequence: CDR1 SGHVS, CDR2 FQNEAQ. The chain's CDR3 is CASSSQASEQYF. The CDR3 DNA follows: TGTGCCAGCAGCTCACAGGCATCCGAGCAGTACTTC.

The chain joins TRBV2 to TRBJ1-2, with a weak D call TRBD1 (5 bases). The CDR3 runs to 14 residues. Germline V gene data show CDR1 as SNHLY and CDR2 as FYNNEI. The V end lost 3 bases, the J end lost 8 bases, and 16 bases lay between the germline ends. CDR3: CASSEGGGINGYTF. The DNA for the CDR3 is TGTGCCAGCAGTGAGGGGGGGGGAATCAACGGCTACACCTTC.

This clone was observed a handful of times. V and J are TRBV7-9 and TRBJ1-1; D unresolved. Per the germline V gene, CDR1 is SEHNR and CDR2 is FQNEAQ (reference sequence). V lost 5 bases to trimming and J lost 0 bases, with 16 bases between them. The CDR3 is made up of 16 amino acids. DNA of the CDR3: TGTGCCAGCAGCATACCGTCGGAGTCTATGAACACTGAAGCTTTCTTT. This sequence encodes CASSIPSESMNTEAFF.

This chain links TRBV28 with TRBJ2-1; 10 positions match TRBD2. The junction had 7 bases not matched to a gene; V was cut back by 6 bases and J by 2 bases. This CDR3 spans 16 amino acids. CDR1 MDHEN and CDR2 SYDVKM come from the germline V gene. CDR3 sequence: CASRGTGTSAYNEQFF. DNA for the CDR3: TGTGCCAGCAGGGGAACCGGGACTAGCGCCTACAATGAGCAGTTCTTC.

This clone was recorded a few times. The chain couples TRBV2 to TRBJ1-5; D might be TRBD1 (5 bases). Per germline, CDR1 SNHLY and CDR2 FYNNEI. V was pared by 2 bases and J by 7 bases, with 15 bases between. The CDR3 is 15 amino acids. The CDR3 DNA is TGTGCCAGCAGTGAACGGTGGCAGGGAGGCCAGCCCCAGCATTTT. Residues: CASSERWQGGQPQHF.

This clone was found a few times. The DNA is left out, because the CDR3 cannot be placed on it with certainty; the CDR3 is given as TCRdb lists it. The chain carries TRBV15 and TRBJ2-5; TRBD1 is the table's D call and was not checked against the DNA. Looked up from germline, CDR1 is LNHNV and CDR2 is YYDKDF (reference sequence). The CDR3 length is 15 residues, termini included. CDR3 sequence: CATSRASLYQETQYF.

The genes are TRBV7-9 and TRBJ2-5, with D hard to call. The better agreement between TRBJ2-7 and the DNA end casts doubt on the J call. Germline CDR1 is SEHNR and CDR2 is FQNEAQ (reference sequence). This CDR3 contains 11 residues. As DNA, the CDR3 is TGTGCCAGCAGCTTAGAACTCGAGCAGTACTTC. Protein product: CASSLELEQYF.

This clone has more than one count but fewer than ten. The chain uses TRBV18 and TRBJ1-3, with a weak D call TRBD1 (5 bases). The ends were cut back, 4 bases at V and 0 bases at J, with 13 bases in the middle. There are 16 residues in the CDR3. The germline V gene has CDR1 KGHSH and CDR2 LQKENI. The CDR3 is CASSLQGGNSGNTIYF. The CDR3 DNA reads as TGTGCCAGCTCACTTCAGGGAGGGAACTCTGGAAACACCATATATTTT.

The chain employs TRBV28 and TRBJ2-7; 8 bases align to TRBD1. CDR3 length equals 15 residues. Trimming removed 4 bases from V and 2 bases from J; junction bases left unmatched: 7. The germline CDR1 and CDR2 sequences are MDHEN and SYDVKM. Here the CDR3 reads CASSSAGTGAYEQYF. For the CDR3, the DNA is TGTGCCAGCAGTTCCGCCGGGACAGGAGCCTACGAGCAGTACTTC.

This clone was found a few times. The chain employs TRBV28 and TRBJ2-7; TRBD2 might be the D (5 bases). The CDR3 runs to 18 residues. The ends were cut back, 2 bases at V and 1 base at J, with 21 bases in the middle. The V gene's germline CDR1 is MDHEN and CDR2 SYDVKM. The CDR3 DNA reads as TGTGCCAGCAGTTTACCCCCCAGACGGGGTCGGAAGTCCTACGAGCAGTACTTC. Translating gives CASSLPPRRGRKSYEQYF.

This chain joins TRBV10-3 and TRBJ2-2, with 7 nucleotides matching TRBD1. V lost 3 bases to trimming and J lost 0 bases; unmatched junction nucleotides: 7. Per germline, CDR1 ENHRY and CDR2 SYGVKD. The CDR3 contains 17 residues. Here the CDR3 DNA reads TGTGCCATCAGTGACCTCGGACAGGATACGAACACCGGGGAGCTGTTTTTT. The encoded protein is CAISDLGQDTNTGELFF.

This clone was picked up a small number of times. V and J are TRBV5-1 and TRBJ1-4; TRBD1 matches at 7 bases. The CDR3 spans 14 residues. The J segment lost 4 bases and the V segment lost 1 base, leaving 1 base of the junction unmatched. CDR1 is SGHRS, CDR2 YFSETQ, per germline. CDR3 DNA: TGCGCCAGCAGCTTGCAGGGGGTTAATGAAAAACTGTTTTTT. Translation gives CASSLQGVNEKLFF. The full variable domain, in which reference TRBV5-1 and TRBJ1-4 provide the parts outside the CDR3, is KAGVTQTPRYLIKTRGQQVTLSCSPISGHRSVSWYQQTPGQGLQFLFEYFSETQRNKGNFPGRFSGRQFSNSRSEMNVSTLELGDSALYLCASSLQGVNEKLFFGSGTQLSVL.

In this sample, this clone turned up a few times. The chain joins TRBV5-4 to TRBJ1-2, with a weak D call TRBD1 (5 bases). V shed 0 bases and J shed 10 bases, with 13 bases lying between them. The CDR3 sequence is 13 residues long. Per germline, CDR1 SGHNT and CDR2 YYREEE (reference sequence). The CDR3 coding sequence is TGTGCCAGCAGCTTGGAGGCAGGGTCGGACTACACCTTC. It yields the protein CASSLEAGSDYTF.

This chain uses TRBV30 with TRBJ2-1; D is undetermined. The CDR3 extends over 12 amino acids. Germline loops: CDR1 GTSNPN, CDR2 SVGIG (reference sequence). Trimming took 0 bases from V and 7 from J, leaving 7 bases between them. DNA of the CDR3: TGTGCCTGGAGTGTACTCGGGAATGAGCAGTTCTTC. This codes for CAWSVLGNEQFF.

This clone was seen only a few times. CDR3 coding DNA: TGTGCCACCAGCAGAACCGCAGGGTACGAGCAGTACTTC. Protein sequence: CATSRTAGYEQYF. The rearrangement links TRBV15 to TRBJ2-7, with TRBD1 as a possible D gene (5 bases). This CDR3 is 13 amino acids long. The V and J ends lost 2 bases and 4 bases respectively, with 9 bases between them. CDR1 is LNHNV and CDR2 is YYDKDF in the germline V gene (reference sequence).

This clone occurred a few times. The genes are TRBV5-1 and TRBJ1-2; 11 bases agree with TRBD1. After removal of 4 bases from V and 4 bases from J, the junction contained 9 bases not matched to a gene. Germline CDR1 and CDR2: SGHRS and YFSETQ. This CDR3 has 16 residues. The CDR3 region has the DNA TGCGCCAGCAGCCTTGGGGGGACAGGGGGTATCTATGGCTACACCTTC. Its translation is CASSLGGTGGIYGYTF. Using reference TRBV5-1 and TRBJ1-2 for the parts outside the CDR3, the full variable domain is KAGVTQTPRYLIKTRGQQVTLSCSPISGHRSVSWYQQTPGQGLQFLFEYFSETQRNKGNFPGRFSGRQFSNSRSEMNVSTLELGDSALYLCASSLGGTGGIYGYTFGSGTRLTVV.